This TCR beta chain was sequenced in a study of identical twins. Study-wide findings and caveats: Recombination models fit unrelated individuals' TCR alpha sharing but underestimated twins'.

Germline CDR1 is SNHLY and CDR2 is FYNNEI. Trimming took off 2 bases at V and 8 bases at J, with 9 bases between the two ends. This CDR3 is 12 amino acids long. Remarks on this clonotype: The antigen is unknown.

Addition of a universal primer site occurred through template switching, and cDNA carried unique molecular identifiers. TCRdb reprocessed the 5' RACE reads via MiXCR and lists one record per CDR3 protein. This sample yields more than 1.5 million distinct CDR3 sequences, of which less than 35% are seen a single time; 0.25% to 0.3% belongs to the top ten. All donors were healthy, and all were Caucasian. This sequence originates from a newborn girl in good health. The chain couples TRBV2 to TRBJ1-2; unclear D gene. Material: cord blood. The CDR3 DNA sequence: TGTGCCAGCAGTGAAATAGGGCGCGGCTACACCTTC. Translating it yields CASSEIGRGYTF.